The rows below give T cell receptor beta chains drawn from one sample of a study of shared clonotypes between healthy human individuals. Here immunoSEQ multiplex PCR was the method, and the copy in TCRdb shows in-frame clones only, minus some. The repertoire holds hundreds of thousands of clones, with about 96% as singletons. Sequencing was carried out using naive CD8+ T cells sorted from blood. These TCRs come from a woman in her 30s in good health. CDR3s include the opening cysteine and the closing phenylalanine or tryptophan.

v_gene,CDR3aa
TRBV28,CASSLGDRTGYEQYF
TRBV10-1,CASSDPDRNTEAFF
TRBV27,CASSFLGLDEKLFF
TRBV28,CASSSPTGGYEQYF
TRBV5-8,CASSSTGSGNQPQHF
TRBV27,CASSLMGAPREQYF
TRBV7-9,CASSGARDEQYF
TRBV27,CASSLSTSTDTQYF
TRBV28,CASSVDRVGNTIYF
TRBV19,CASSIGMAYEQYF
TRBV9,CASSPGRVYSGNTIYF
TRBV5-1,CASSQKSAASYEQYF
TRBV28,CASSLSPGPGPGHGYTF
TRBV7-9,CASSLVLGPAEAFF
TRBV28,CASSQTQATNEKLFF
TRBV27,CASSSSTENTEAFF
TRBV2,CASSEAAGVRTEAFF
TRBV28,CASSFGVTGSQPQHF
TRBV9,CASSVNTGELFF
TRBV28,CASSFGGATYEQYF
TRBV27,CASSPGTRGWPQHF
TRBV6-1,CASSEEGYQPQHF
TRBV28,CASSFYKGTDTQYF
TRBV9,CASSVATGGMNTEAFF
TRBV29-1,CSVEDVGRPYEQYF
TRBV19,CASSMGGYDSDGYTF
TRBV7-8,CASSLGGLAEYEQYF
TRBV15,CATSRIQGVNQPQHF
TRBV6-5,CASNVAGEQFF
TRBV4-1,CASSQVKGYGNEKLFF
TRBV28,CASSLYDVYEQYF
TRBV7-9,CASSFLGGVDEQFF
TRBV11-2,CASSLPSPQDNEKLFF
TRBV9,CASSVTGAEAFF
TRBV28,CASSIDRNEQYF
TRBV5-1,CASSLEWTALPYNEQFF
TRBV28,CASSLALAGAGELFF
TRBV7-9,CASSPGTSGGSSYNEQFF
TRBV5-6,CASSLDTGELFF
TRBV20-1,CSARVSLEQYF
TRBV5-1,CASSYRLTYEQYF
TRBV27,CASSSSVAYNEQFF
TRBV4-1,CASSQGAGAHYEQYF
TRBV7-9,CASSLGLPKQYF
TRBV30,CAWSVQAEQHF
TRBV19,CASTQSAWSSYNEQFF
TRBV6-5,CASSYFGGLNEKLFF
TRBV10-2,CASSELHEQFF
TRBV5-1,CASSLGSELGTDTQYF
TRBV29-1,CSVEEYGRGNTIYF
TRBV28,CASLHRDSPLYEQYF
TRBV2,CARGLNTGELFF